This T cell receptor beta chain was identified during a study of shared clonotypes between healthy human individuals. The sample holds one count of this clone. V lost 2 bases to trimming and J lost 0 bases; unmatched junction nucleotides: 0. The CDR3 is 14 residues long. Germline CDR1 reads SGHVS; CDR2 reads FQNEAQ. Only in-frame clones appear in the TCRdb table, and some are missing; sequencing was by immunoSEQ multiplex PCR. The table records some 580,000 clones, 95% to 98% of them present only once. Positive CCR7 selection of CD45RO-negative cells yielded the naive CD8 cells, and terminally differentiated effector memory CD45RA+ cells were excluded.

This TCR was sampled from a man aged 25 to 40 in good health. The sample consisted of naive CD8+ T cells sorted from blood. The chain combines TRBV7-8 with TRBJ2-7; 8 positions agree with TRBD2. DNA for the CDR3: TGTGCCAGCAGCTTAAGCGGGAGCTCCTACGAGCAGTACTTC. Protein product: CASSLSGSSYEQYF.